This T cell receptor (beta chain) is drawn from a study of T cell clonality in common variable immunodeficiency (dated by TCRdb to between 2014 and 2017). In regard to this clone: Its antigen target is currently unknown. Read data end 3 residues before the CDR3 end; the end is taken from the germline J gene.

From cysteine to phenylalanine, the CDR3 is 18 amino acids long. The DNA shown is the part of the CDR3 that was read: 45 bases, in frame from base 1. V is cut back by 4 bases and J by 6 bases, with 16 bases in the junction unmatched. Looking up the germline V gene yields CDR1 KGHSH and CDR2 LQKENI. Standard criteria, namely reduction of serum IgG, IgA and/or IgM below the normal range together with specific antibody deficiency, were applied for the diagnosis of CVID. The CVID group comprised fewer than 50 subjects, roughly 15 female and 29 male, aged roughly 8 to 65 years with a mean age of approximately 42. Most CVID patients and most healthy controls were of Caucasian heritage. At the time of study participation, every CVID subject had been on replacement immunoglobulin therapy for at least one year. At the time of blood collection, no CVID subject was ill or was being treated with immunomodulatory or immunosuppressive medication. Heparinized peripheral whole blood samples of about 4.5 to 9 ml were collected from each donor. Genomic DNA from adults with common variable immune deficiency (CVID) and from healthy adult controls was the source for sequencing TCRbeta CDR3 repertoires. Diluted blood was density-centrifuged over Hypaque 1077 or Ficoll-Paque to isolate peripheral blood mononuclear cells. Genomic DNA was extracted from unsorted mononuclear cells by Qiagen column purification or by a centrifugation-based method.

The investigation overall reported the following: It was noted by the authors that sequencing of the repertoires of T cell subpopulations would be needed to clarify the cause of the increased clonality in CVID. CVID subjects shared fewer TCRbeta clones with each other than healthy controls did (p < 0.0001). Reportedly, TCRbeta sequences from CVID had fewer deletions and N-nucleotide insertions, and highly modified clones with 13 or more V deletions were absent from CVID. Differences among patients in the CVID cohort limited the correlations between repertoire features and clinical complications. Despite equal DNA input, controls averaged roughly 80,000 unique sequences per sample versus 30,000 to 40,000 in CVID samples. Increased TCRbeta clonality was found in CVID subjects compared with healthy controls (t-test p = 0.018), with the increase being most characteristic of about a third of subjects.

For sequencing input, CVID and control samples contributed equivalent amounts of genomic DNA. For every sample, a 60 bp segment covering the rearranged TCRbeta CDR3 region was amplified and then sequenced. The immunoSEQ assay, a bias-corrected multiplex PCR with high-throughput sequencing, was employed for TCRbeta amplification. For the original study's pipeline: Every unique nucleotide sequence was considered a clone and was annotated with V, D and J genes, copy number and frequency. Sequences were labeled productive if in frame, and non-productive if out of frame or containing stop codons. As previously described, clonality was calculated on the basis of Shannon's entropy. The predicted amino acid sequences of productive clones were used to derive mean CDR3 Kyte-Doolittle hydropathy. Scaled V gene usage was hierarchically clustered using Manhattan distance and complete linkage with the R hclust function. Clone sharing by CDR3 amino acid sequence was assessed by resampling 12 repertoires per group over 100 rounds. The repertoires were searched for 55 to 75 published EBV-specific and roughly 230 published CMV-specific TCRbeta sequences. Analysis left out two CVID samples that produced under 10,000 sequences, so around 40 CVID repertoires remained. TCRdb holds this immuneACCESS table with in-frame rearrangements only. Some clones are missing; in checked studies, unresolved V genes explain under half, and the rest has no known cause. D and trimming were read from the DNA, whereas the V and J calls and clone size are those reported in that table. For this sample the table reports some 14,000 clones, with no clone seen just once. The ten top clones hold about 12% of the sample.

Sequencing was done on a sample of peripheral blood mononuclear cells. The clonotype was recovered from a human donor with common variable immunodeficiency. Here the chain combines TRBV18 and TRBJ2-1, with 9 bases matching TRBD1. The DNA read from the CDR3 is TGTGCCAGCTCACTCCGAGCCAGGACAGGGGTTGCATCCAATGAG. Translated, this gives CASSLRARTGVASNE. The whole CDR3 sequence reads CASSLRARTGVASNEQFF.